The 20 T cell receptor beta chains reported below all come from one sample, sequenced in a study of Ad26.COV2.S vaccination and SARS-CoV-2 variants. Treatment here: some 20 received Ad26.COV2.S at low or high dose, single or two shots; about 5 received placebo; per-sample allocation not given. It was on day 63 after the first vaccine or placebo injection that samples were taken. Clones were read by immunoSEQ multiplex PCR, and TCRdb kept only the in-frame ones, dropping some. The top ten clones hold 1.5% to 2% of a sample with roughly 460,000 clones, about 89% of them seen once. The sample was peripheral blood, taken in a trial of Ad26.COV2.S vaccine versus placebo. The receptors were gathered from a person between 18 and 59 years old who received the Ad26.COV2.S COVID-19 vaccine or a placebo.

V and J are TRBV4-1 and TRBJ2-7, with 10 nucleotides matching TRBD2. This CDR3 region has 17 residues. CDR1 is MGHRA, CDR2 YSYEKL, per germline. V lost 4 bases, J lost 2 bases, and 11 bases stayed unmatched. The CDR3 bases are TGCGCCAGCAGCCCCGACAGGGGTGGGACTAGCGCCTACGAGCAGTACTTC. Residues: CASSPDRGGTSAYEQYF.

The chain employs TRBV10-3 and TRBJ1-2; no definite D call. The germline V gene encodes CDR1 ENHRY and CDR2 SYGVKD. The CDR3 is 14 amino acids. The V end lost 3 bases, the J end lost 8 bases, and 16 bases lay between the germline ends. The CDR3 coding sequence is TGTGCCATCAGTGAATACACTGCCTCGGAAGGCTACACCTTC. The encoded protein is CAISEYTASEGYTF.

The chain couples TRBV7-9 to TRBJ2-1; maybe TRBD1 (5 bases). This CDR3 comprises 13 residues. V lost 4 bases, J lost 7 bases, and 11 bases lay in between. The V gene's germline CDR1 is SEHNR and CDR2 FQNEAQ (reference sequence). As DNA, the CDR3 is TGTGCCAGCAGCTCGACAGTAACAAATGAGCAGTTCTTC. It codes for CASSSTVTNEQFF. Drawing the rest from reference TRBV7-9 and TRBJ2-1, the complete variable domain is DTGVSQNPRHKITKRGQNVTFRCDPISEHNRLYWYRQTLGQGPEFLTYFQNEAQLEKSRLLSDRFSAERPKGSFSTLEIQRTEQGDSAMYLCASSSTVTNEQFFGPGTRLTVL.

The V call is TRBV7-9, the J call TRBJ1-5, with D uncertain. V lost 2 bases to trimming and J lost 4 bases, with 6 bases between them. The CDR3 runs to 13 residues. The germline V gene encodes CDR1 SEHNR and CDR2 FQNEAQ (reference sequence). CDR3 amino acids: CASSLTENQPQHF. Here the CDR3 DNA reads TGTGCCAGCAGCTTAACGGAGAATCAGCCCCAGCATTTT. The full variable domain, in which reference TRBV7-9 and TRBJ1-5 provide the parts outside the CDR3, is DTGVSQNPRHKITKRGQNVTFRCDPISEHNRLYWYRQTLGQGPEFLTYFQNEAQLEKSRLLSDRFSAERPKGSFSTLEIQRTEQGDSAMYLCASSLTENQPQHFGDGTRLSIL.

The V and J genes are TRBV5-1 and TRBJ2-7; the match to TRBD2 covers 13 bases. The CDR3 covers 15 residues. Unmatched junction bases numbered 5, after V lost 4 bases and J lost 4 bases. The V gene's germline CDR1 is SGHRS and CDR2 YFSETQ. The CDR3 region is CASSQGTSGVYEQYF. The CDR3 DNA reads TGCGCCAGCAGCCAGGGGACTAGCGGGGTTTACGAGCAGTACTTC.

The rearrangement joins TRBV11-2 to TRBJ1-5; maybe TRBD1 (5 bases). The V end lost 2 bases, the J end lost 7 bases, and 12 bases lay between the germline ends. The germline gives CDR1 SGHAT, CDR2 FQNNGV. The CDR3 contains 14 residues. In DNA form, the CDR3 reads TGTGCCAGCAGCTTATCAGGGCCGGGACAGCCCCAGCATTTT. Amino acids: CASSLSGPGQPQHF.

The V gene is TRBV7-9, the J gene TRBJ2-2; D not certain. Germline loops: CDR1 SEHNR, CDR2 FQNEAQ (reference sequence). The CDR3 has 14 residues. The V and J ends lost 1 base and 3 bases respectively, with 6 bases between them. The CDR3 DNA reads as TGTGCCAGCAGCTTAGTATTGGACACCGGGGAGCTGTTTTTT. Amino acid sequence: CASSLVLDTGELFF.

V gene TRBV18 combines with J gene TRBJ1-2; 8 nucleotides match TRBD1. The J segment lost 2 bases and the V segment lost 3 bases, leaving 5 bases of the junction unmatched. The CDR3 is 15 residues long. Germline lookup yields CDR1 KGHSH and CDR2 LQKENI. The CDR3 reads CASSPLDRANYGYTF. Written as DNA, the CDR3 is TGTGCCAGCTCACCTTTGGACAGGGCCAACTATGGCTACACCTTC.

This clone has just one count. A much bigger clone sits one base away, suggesting this may be a read error. The genes are TRBV2 and TRBJ1-5; D call uncertain. This CDR3 comprises 14 residues. The V gene's germline CDR1 is SNHLY and CDR2 FYNNEI. The CDR3 nucleotides read TGTGTCAGCATGGAATTTTATAGCAATCAGCCCCAGCATTTT. Amino acids: CVSMEFYSNQPQHF. Looking up the rest from reference TRBV2 and TRBJ1-5 gives the full variable domain: EPEVTQTPSHQVTQMGQEVILRCVPISNHLYFYWYRQILGQKVEFLVSFYNNEISEKSEIFDDQFSVERPDGSNFTLKIRSTKLEDSAMYFCVSMEFYSNQPQHFGDGTRLSIL.

J is TRBJ1-2 and V is TRBV3-1 (or the pseudogene TRBV3-2); D is unclear. CDR3 size: 15 residues. From germline, CDR1 is LGHDT and CDR2 YNNKEL (reference sequence). The germline V and J ends were trimmed by 0 bases and 8 bases, with 16 bases remaining between them. As DNA, the CDR3 is TGTGCCAGCAGCCAAGATGCGGCAGCCCAGCAGGGCTACACCTTC. It translates to CASSQDAAAQQGYTF.

V usage is TRBV7-8 and J usage is TRBJ2-5, with 10 bases lining up with TRBD2. This CDR3 is 18 amino acids long. Germline assignment: CDR1 SGHVS and CDR2 FQNEAQ. Trimming took 2 bases from V and 4 from J; bases not matched to a gene: 13. This chain's CDR3 is CASSLRAATSGSIETQYF. DNA for the CDR3: TGTGCCAGCAGCTTACGAGCCGCGACTAGCGGGTCGATAGAGACCCAGTACTTC.

The chain combines TRBV18 with TRBJ2-1; D gene uncertain. Trimming cost V 1 base and J 1 base, with 14 bases left between them. CDR1 KGHSH and CDR2 LQKENI come from the germline V gene. The CDR3 is 17 amino acids. CDR3 in amino acids: CASSPRSSSDSYNEQFF. The CDR3 nucleotides are TGTGCCAGCTCACCACGCTCCTCGTCAGATTCCTACAATGAGCAGTTCTTC.

The gene calls are TRBV9 and TRBJ1-4; D is uncertain. CDR1 is SGDLS and CDR2 is YYNGEE in the germline V gene. The CDR3 is 13 amino acids. Trimming took off 3 bases at V and 6 bases at J, with 9 bases between the two ends. CDR3 sequence reads: CASSGEPYEKLFF. In DNA, the CDR3 is TGTGCCAGCAGCGGAGAACCGTATGAAAAACTGTTTTTT.

This sequence joins TRBV5-4 and TRBJ1-1; D not certain. Trimming cost V 0 bases and J 4 bases, with 13 bases left between them. The CDR3 contains 15 residues. The V gene's germline CDR1 is SGHNT and CDR2 YYREEE (reference sequence). As DNA, the CDR3 is TGTGCCAGCAGCTTGGCAGGCGACGCAGGCACTGAAGCTTTCTTT. This encodes CASSLAGDAGTEAFF.

The chain uses TRBV6-5 and TRBJ2-3; TRBD2 might be the D (6 bases). Germline V gene lookup returns CDR1 MNHEY and CDR2 SVGAGI. Trimming pared 0 bases from V and 3 bases from J, leaving 10 bases between. This CDR3 is built from 15 residues. Here the CDR3 reads CASSYSYRGTDTQYF. DNA for the CDR3: TGTGCCAGCAGTTACTCGTATCGGGGGACAGATACGCAGTATTTT.

CDR3 coding DNA: TGTGCCAGCAGGGGACAGAGCCGTTCACCCCTCCACTTT. Protein sequence: CASRGQSRSPLHF. The chain combines TRBV7-2 with TRBJ1-6, with 7 bases matching TRBD1. The CDR3 sequence is 13 residues long. Unmatched junction bases numbered 5, after V lost 6 bases and J lost 9 bases. Germline CDR1 reads SGHTA; CDR2 reads FQGNSA. The full variable domain, rest sourced from reference TRBV7-2 and TRBJ1-6, is GAGVSQSPSNKVTEKGKDVELRCDPISGHTALYWYRQSLGQGLEFLIYFQGNSAPDKSGLPSDRFSAERTGGSVSTLTIQRTQQEDSAVYLCASRGQSRSPLHFGNGTRLTVT.

The chain employs TRBV6-5 and TRBJ2-7; no firm D call. From germline, CDR1 is MNHEY and CDR2 SVGAGI. The germline V and J ends were trimmed by 2 bases and 9 bases, with 14 bases remaining between them. This CDR3 has 13 residues. CDR3 region: CASSYVGDGVQYF. CDR3 in DNA: TGTGCCAGCAGTTACGTTGGGGATGGGGTGCAGTACTTC.

This clone showed up just a few times. The chain combines TRBV4-2 with TRBJ2-3; weak D call: TRBD1 (6 bases). There are 18 residues in the CDR3. CDR1 is LGHNA, CDR2 YNFKEQ, per germline. The V gene lost 1 base and the J gene lost 0 bases, with 17 bases spanning the gap. The chain's CDR3 is CASSQATTGLGSTDTQYF. In DNA form, the CDR3 reads TGTGCCAGCAGCCAAGCTACAACAGGGTTAGGTAGCACAGATACGCAGTATTTT.

V usage is TRBV13 and J usage is TRBJ2-3; D unclear. The germline V gene encodes CDR1 PRHDT and CDR2 FYEKMQ (reference sequence). The V end was cut by 3 bases, the J end by 1 base, with 8 bases between. The CDR3 is 14 residues long. CDR3 bases: TGTGCCAGCAGCTTGAACTCTCGCACAGATACGCAGTATTTT. Protein product: CASSLNSRTDTQYF.

The CDR3 DNA is TGTGCCAGCAGCTTAGTGCTAGCGGGGAGCTCTGGGGCCAACGTCCTGACTTTC. It codes for CASSLVLAGSSGANVLTF. This sequence joins TRBV7-6 and TRBJ2-6; 9 bases match TRBD2. Germline CDR1 is SGHVS and CDR2 is FNYEAQ. This CDR3 has 18 residues. V lost 1 base, J lost 0 bases, and 4 bases stayed unmatched.